Below are 3 T cell receptor beta chains sequenced from a single sample in a study of memory CD8 T cells in hepatitis C reinfection. Regarding time point: peak reinfection, 3 to 8 weeks after reinfection detection. The sorted cells went straight to TCR sequencing with no prior in vitro expansion. Sequencing was performed with immunoSEQ multiplex PCR; in TCRdb, only in-frame clones are kept and a portion is missing. The table includes around 47,000 clones, more than 75% detected once. The sample was naive CD8+ T cells sorted from blood. The receptors derive from a man between 18 and 35 years old with hepatitis C virus infection.

The rearrangement uses TRBV5-1 and TRBJ2-5, with 8 bases aligning to TRBD1. Germline-derived CDR1 and CDR2 are SGHRS and YFSETQ. The CDR3 is 16 amino acids. The V segment lost 0 bases and the J segment 1 base; nucleotides outside the gene matches: 5. CDR3 protein: CASSLAGTGLQETQYF. CDR3 nucleotide sequence: TGCGCCAGCAGCTTGGCGGGGACAGGCCTCCAAGAGACCCAGTACTTC.

The CDR3 DNA reads as TGTGCCAGCAGCTTAGCATGGGCAGCCGAAACTAGCAACGAGCAGTTCTTC. Translated: CASSLAWAAETSNEQFF. The rearrangement links TRBV7-2 to TRBJ2-1, with D perhaps TRBD2 (6 bases). The CDR3 has 17 residues. Germline loops: CDR1 SGHTA, CDR2 FQGNSA. Between the trimmed V and J ends, which lost 0 bases and 10 bases, there was a span of 22 bases.

The chain uses TRBV28 and TRBJ2-7; D may be TRBD2 (7 bases). The germline V gene encodes CDR1 MDHEN and CDR2 SYDVKM. The CDR3 totals 12 residues. The germline V and J ends were trimmed by 6 bases and 7 bases, with 13 bases remaining between them. The chain's CDR3 is CASSIGGVEQYF. DNA for the CDR3: TGTGCCAGCAGCATAGGGGGGGTTGAGCAGTACTTC.